The 20 T cell receptor beta chains given below trace back to one sample, sequenced in a study of T-cell reconstitution after alpha-beta-depleted transplantation in children. Researchers prepared the TCRbeta library using unique molecular identifiers, the study reports. Each CDR3 protein is one row after TCRdb ran MiXCR on the PCR reads. The profile covers around 340,000 distinct CDR3 sequences, with roughly 13% appearing a single time and around 4.1% taken by the ten largest. Sequenced material: PBMCs, taken from the stem cell graft. These receptors came from a human donor who donated a stem cell graft to a child with Fanconi anemia.

This clonotype occurred a few times. The V call is TRBV3-1, the J call TRBJ2-1, with 7 bases that match TRBD1. Germline V gives CDR1 LGHDT, CDR2 YNNKEL (reference sequence). With 4 bases clipped from V and 4 bases from J, the junction kept 4 bases outside the gene matches. There are 14 residues in the CDR3. This CDR3 is CASSPLTGYNEQFF. DNA for the CDR3: TGTGCCAGCAGCCCGCTGACAGGGTACAATGAGCAGTTCTTC.

This clonotype was seen a handful of times. The V gene is TRBV5-1, the J gene TRBJ2-2, with D unclear. CDR1 is SGHRS and CDR2 is YFSETQ in the germline V gene. Trimming cost V 6 bases and J 1 base, with 13 bases left between them. This CDR3 region has 15 residues. The chain's CDR3 is CASNPTLGNTGELFF. In nucleotides, the CDR3 is TGCGCCAGCAACCCCACCCTGGGGAACACCGGGGAGCTGTTTTTT.

This chain links TRBV18 with TRBJ2-5; no firm D call. The CDR3 extends over 13 amino acids. CDR1 is KGHSH, CDR2 LQKENI, per germline. Trimming removed 6 bases from V and 4 bases from J, with 12 bases in between. The CDR3 sequence: CASSPSERETQYF. CDR3 DNA: TGTGCCAGCTCGCCGTCGGAGAGAGAGACCCAGTACTTC.

The chain couples TRBV5-1 to TRBJ2-2; 14 bases map to TRBD2. The CDR3 is made up of 15 amino acids. Germline V CDR1 and CDR2: SGHRS, YFSETQ. The V gene end was trimmed by 4 bases and the J gene end by 5 bases; junction bases not matched to a gene: 1. The CDR3 region is CASSRTSGRTGELFF. The CDR3 DNA sequence: TGCGCCAGCAGCCGGACTAGCGGGAGGACCGGGGAGCTGTTTTTT.

This clonotype was picked up a small number of times. The junction shows a germline mismatch at one end, possibly a read error. The chain links TRBV6-2 or TRBV6-3 to TRBJ2-1; tentative D call: TRBD2 (5 bases). Per germline, CDR1 MNHEY and CDR2 SVGEGT. The CDR3 spans 13 residues. This chain's CDR3 is CASSNYGLLEEFF. The CDR3 nucleotides are TGTGCCAGCAGTAATTATGGACTGCTTGAGGAGTTCTTC.

In this sample, this clonotype turned up many times. J is TRBJ2-4 and V is TRBV4-3; D gene unclear. V was clipped by 0 bases and J by 2 bases, with 8 bases between them. This CDR3 comprises 15 residues. CDR1 and CDR2 from the germline V gene are LGHNA and YSLEER. In nucleotides, the CDR3 is TGCGCCAGCAGCCAAGATGCGTCCCCCAAAAACATTCAGTACTTC. Encoded protein: CASSQDASPKNIQYF.

V and J are TRBV5-6 and TRBJ2-4; D ambiguous. Trimming took 3 bases from V and 10 from J, leaving 11 bases between them. The CDR3 covers 12 residues. Germline lookup yields CDR1 SGHDT and CDR2 YYEEEE. CDR3 sequence (DNA): TGTGCCAGCAGCTCTGAAATGGGGATTCAGTACTTC. Translated: CASSSEMGIQYF.

The chain joins TRBV19 to TRBJ2-1; D remains ambiguous. V was shortened by 4 bases and J by 5 bases, with 9 bases between the two germline ends. Per the germline V gene, CDR1 is LNHDA and CDR2 is SQIVND (reference sequence). The length of the CDR3 is 13 residues. The CDR3 DNA is TGTGCCAGTAGTAGGGCCATTAACAATGAGCAGTTCTTC. Translation: CASSRAINNEQFF.

This clonotype showed up many times. DNA of the CDR3: TGTGCCAGCAGCGTAGGGTATCGGGGGGGCCGGGAGCTGTTTTTT. Its translation is CASSVGYRGGRELFF. The V call is TRBV9, the J call TRBJ2-2, with 8 bases lining up with TRBD2. Germline CDR1 SGDLS, CDR2 YYNGEE. The CDR3 loop spans 15 amino acids. V was pared by 0 bases and J by 9 bases, with 7 bases of the junction left unmatched.

This clonotype was counted ten times or more. The chain links TRBV27 to TRBJ1-4, with D maybe TRBD1 (5 bases). Germline CDR1 is MNHEY and CDR2 is SMNVEV (reference sequence). The CDR3 covers 13 residues. The V end lost 3 bases, the J end lost 7 bases, and 9 bases lay between the germline ends. CDR3 residues: CASSFDSFEKLFF. The DNA for the CDR3 is TGTGCCAGCAGTTTTGACAGCTTTGAAAAACTGTTTTTT.

A few counts support this clonotype. The chain is built from TRBV7-2 and TRBJ2-2, with D uncertain. Germline V gene data show CDR1 as SGHTA and CDR2 as FQGNSA. V was shortened by 2 bases and J by 5 bases, with 6 bases between the two germline ends. CDR3 length equals 13 residues. The CDR3 region is CASSLIRTGELFF. CDR3 nucleotide sequence: TGTGCCAGCAGCTTAATTAGAACCGGGGAGCTGTTTTTT. Variable domain in full (rest from reference TRBV7-2 and TRBJ2-2): GAGVSQSPSNKVTEKGKDVELRCDPISGHTALYWYRQSLGQGLEFLIYFQGNSAPDKSGLPSDRFSAERTGGSVSTLTIQRTQQEDSAVYLCASSLIRTGELFFGEGSRLTVL.

This clonotype turned up a few times. This chain links TRBV5-4 with TRBJ2-6; no reliable D call. Looked up from germline, CDR1 is SGHNT and CDR2 is YYREEE (reference sequence). With 3 bases removed from V and 3 bases from J, the gap between germline ends came to 10 bases. The CDR3 sequence is 15 residues long. CDR3 amino acids: CASSSPGRGANVLTF. The CDR3 DNA is TGTGCCAGCAGCTCCCCCGGGCGTGGGGCCAACGTCCTGACTTTC.

The rearrangement uses TRBV12-3 or TRBV12-4 and TRBJ2-3, with no clear D. The length of the CDR3 is 11 residues. V was clipped by 7 bases and J by 6 bases, with 8 bases between them. The CDR3 is CASTRKDTQYF. For the CDR3, the DNA is TGTGCCAGCACCCGGAAGGATACGCAGTATTTT.

This clonotype was observed at least ten times. The gene calls are TRBV2 and TRBJ2-7, with D unresolved. This CDR3 has 12 amino acids. V was shortened by 2 bases and J by 4 bases, with 6 bases between the two germline ends. Germline V gene sequence: CDR1 SNHLY, CDR2 FYNNEI. The DNA for the CDR3 is TGTGCCAGCAGTGAAACCGGATACGAGCAGTACGTC. Residues: CASSETGYEQYV.

This clonotype has only a few counts. V gene TRBV4-3 combines with J gene TRBJ2-6; D is perhaps TRBD1 (7 bases). The CDR3 is 17 residues long. V was shortened by 3 bases and J by 0 bases, with 12 bases between the two germline ends. Germline V gene sequence: CDR1 LGHNA, CDR2 YSLEER. The CDR3 spells CASSQDRTNSGANVLTF. Here the CDR3 DNA reads TGCGCCAGCAGCCAGGACAGGACTAACTCTGGGGCCAACGTCCTGACTTTC.

The chain combines TRBV5-5 with TRBJ1-1, with TRBD1 identical over 9 bases. CDR3 length: 16 amino acids. V was clipped by 2 bases and J by 5 bases; unmatched bases: 10. Germline CDR1 is SGHKS and CDR2 is YYEKEE (reference sequence). CDR3 in amino acids: CASSFSGQGIPTEAFF. The CDR3 DNA follows: TGTGCCAGCAGCTTTTCTGGACAGGGGATCCCTACTGAAGCTTTCTTT. The full variable domain, its missing parts supplied by reference TRBV5-5 and TRBJ1-1, is DAGVTQSPTHLIKTRGQQVTLRCSPISGHKSVSWYQQVLGQGPQFIFQYYEKEERGRGNFPDRFSARQFPNYSSELNVNALLLGDSALYLCASSFSGQGIPTEAFFGQGTRLTVV.

This clonotype was picked up many times. This chain joins TRBV5-1 and TRBJ2-3; 10 bases agree with TRBD1. Germline trimming cut 7 bases from V and 2 bases from J; bases unmatched to any gene: 10. This CDR3 is 16 amino acids long. From germline, CDR1 is SGHRS and CDR2 YFSETQ. The CDR3 loop is CASRRTGGAPTDTQYF. The CDR3, as DNA: TGCGCCAGCCGTCGGACAGGGGGTGCCCCCACAGATACGCAGTATTTT.

J is TRBJ2-3 and V is TRBV5-8; 7 bases match TRBD2. Germline lookup yields CDR1 SGHTS and CDR2 YDEGEE. CDR3 length: 15 residues. The junction had 6 bases not matched to a gene; V was cut back by 0 bases and J by 5 bases. Here the CDR3 reads CASSLDAGEVDTQYF. As DNA, the CDR3 is TGTGCCAGCAGCTTGGATGCGGGGGAAGTAGATACGCAGTATTTT.

This clonotype was seen only a few times. The chain joins TRBV4-2 to TRBJ2-3, with 10 bases matching TRBD2. This CDR3 spans 20 amino acids. J gave up 0 bases and V 0 bases, and 12 bases lay outside the gene matches. Germline CDR1 and CDR2: LGHNA and YNFKEQ. The CDR3 DNA follows: TGTGCCAGCAGCCAAGATCGTCGAGCGGGGGGGTCCACTAGCACAGATACGCAGTATTTT. This translates into CASSQDRRAGGSTSTDTQYF.

The chain combines TRBV19 with TRBJ1-2, with 8 bases lining up with TRBD1. Germline V lookup: CDR1 LNHDA, CDR2 SQIVND (reference sequence). V shed 5 bases, J shed 2 bases, and the junction held 10 bases outside the gene matches. The CDR3 extends over 16 amino acids. The CDR3 DNA reads as TGTGCCAGTAGTCCCTTCCGGACAGGGACCAACTATGGCTACACCTTC. This codes for CASSPFRTGTNYGYTF.